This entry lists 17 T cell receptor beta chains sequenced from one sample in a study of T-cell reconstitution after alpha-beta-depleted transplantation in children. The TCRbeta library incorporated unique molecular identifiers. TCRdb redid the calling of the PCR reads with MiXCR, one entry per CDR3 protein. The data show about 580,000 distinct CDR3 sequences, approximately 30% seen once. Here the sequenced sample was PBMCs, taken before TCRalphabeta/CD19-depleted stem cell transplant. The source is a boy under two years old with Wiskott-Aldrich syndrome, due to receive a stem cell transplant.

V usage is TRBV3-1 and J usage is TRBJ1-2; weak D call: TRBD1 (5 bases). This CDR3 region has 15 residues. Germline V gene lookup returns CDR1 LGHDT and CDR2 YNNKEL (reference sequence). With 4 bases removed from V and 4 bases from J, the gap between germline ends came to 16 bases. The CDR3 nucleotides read TGTGCCAGCAGCCTGTCAGGGAGACAAGCCTATGGCTACACCTTC. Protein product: CASSLSGRQAYGYTF.

The DNA of the CDR3 is TGTGCCAGCAGTTTAGCGAGTGGGACAGGCAATCAGCCCCAGCATTTT. Encoded protein: CASSLASGTGNQPQHF. The gene calls are TRBV12-3 or TRBV12-4 and TRBJ1-5; TRBD1 agrees at 7 bases. V lost 0 bases, J lost 2 bases, and 4 bases stayed unmatched. The CDR3 has 16 amino acids.

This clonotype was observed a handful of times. The CDR3 reads CASSLGGTGGDQPQHF. DNA for the CDR3: TGCGCCAGCAGCTTGGGAGGGACAGGGGGTGATCAGCCCCAGCATTTT. J is TRBJ1-5 and V is TRBV5-1; 11 nucleotides align to TRBD1. Per germline, CDR1 SGHRS and CDR2 YFSETQ. J gave up 5 bases and V 0 bases, and 4 bases lay outside the gene matches. This CDR3 region has 16 residues.

For the CDR3, the DNA is TGCAGTGCTAGAACAGGGGCCCTCTCCTATGGCTACACCTTC. Its translation: CSARTGALSYGYTF. The J gene is TRBJ1-2, the V gene TRBV20-1; 7 bases are shared with TRBD1. CDR3 length equals 14 residues. Losses at the gene ends were 2 bases for V and 4 bases for J; bases not matched to a gene: 7. Per germline, CDR1 DFQATT and CDR2 SNEGSKA (reference sequence).

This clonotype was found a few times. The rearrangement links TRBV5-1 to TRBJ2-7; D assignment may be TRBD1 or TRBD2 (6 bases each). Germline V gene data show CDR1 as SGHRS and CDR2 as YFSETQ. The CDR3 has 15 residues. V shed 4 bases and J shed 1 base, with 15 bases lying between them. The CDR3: CASSVGGSQSYEQYF. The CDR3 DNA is TGCGCCAGCAGCGTAGGGGGGAGTCAATCCTACGAGCAGTACTTC.

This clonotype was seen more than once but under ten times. In nucleotides, the CDR3 is TGTGCCAGCAGGAAGGGGTCATTGGATACGCAGTATTTT. Encoded protein: CASRKGSLDTQYF. The rearrangement joins TRBV6-1 to TRBJ2-3; maybe TRBD1 (5 bases). Germline assignment: CDR1 MNHNS and CDR2 SASEGT. Trimming removed 6 bases at V and 6 bases at J, with 13 bases between. The CDR3 spans 13 residues.

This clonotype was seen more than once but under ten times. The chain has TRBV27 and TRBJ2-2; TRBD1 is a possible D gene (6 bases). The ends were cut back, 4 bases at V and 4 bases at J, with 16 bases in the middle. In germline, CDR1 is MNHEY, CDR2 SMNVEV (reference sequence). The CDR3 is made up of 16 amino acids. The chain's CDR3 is CASSSPSTGLTGELFF. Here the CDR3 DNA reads TGTGCCAGCAGTTCCCCTTCTACAGGGCTCACCGGGGAGCTGTTTTTT.

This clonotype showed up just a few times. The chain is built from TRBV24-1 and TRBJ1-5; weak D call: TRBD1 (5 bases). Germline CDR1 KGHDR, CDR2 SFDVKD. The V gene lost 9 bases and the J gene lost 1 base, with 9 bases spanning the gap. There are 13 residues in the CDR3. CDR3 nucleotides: TGTGCCACCCAGGGTCGGAGCAATCAGCCCCAGCATTTT. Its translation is CATQGRSNQPQHF.

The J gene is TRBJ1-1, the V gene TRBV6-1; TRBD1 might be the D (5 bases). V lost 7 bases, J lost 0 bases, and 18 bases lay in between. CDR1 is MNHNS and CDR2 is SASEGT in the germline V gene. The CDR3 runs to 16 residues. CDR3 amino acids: CASTNLPGRLNTEAFF. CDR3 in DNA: TGTGCCAGCACCAATCTTCCGGGACGGCTGAACACTGAAGCTTTCTTT.

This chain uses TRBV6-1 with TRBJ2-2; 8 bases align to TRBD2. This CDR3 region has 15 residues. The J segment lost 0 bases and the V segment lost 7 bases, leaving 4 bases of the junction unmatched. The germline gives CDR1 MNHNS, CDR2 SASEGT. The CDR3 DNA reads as TGTGCCAGCACCCGAGCGGGGGCGAACACCGGGGAGCTGTTTTTT. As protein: CASTRAGANTGELFF.

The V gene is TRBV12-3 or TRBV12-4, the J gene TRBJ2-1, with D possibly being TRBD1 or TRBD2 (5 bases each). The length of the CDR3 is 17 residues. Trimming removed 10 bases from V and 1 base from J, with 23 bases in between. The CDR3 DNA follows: TGTGCCATCTGCCCTCTAACCGGGACCCAGTCCTACAATGAGCAGTTCTTC. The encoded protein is CAICPLTGTQSYNEQFF.

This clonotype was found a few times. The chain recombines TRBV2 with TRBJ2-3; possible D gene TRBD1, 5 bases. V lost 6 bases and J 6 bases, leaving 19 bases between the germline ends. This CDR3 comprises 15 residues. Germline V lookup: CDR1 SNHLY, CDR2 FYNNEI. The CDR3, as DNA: TGTGCCAGCAGCAATCAACAAGGGGCCTTGGATACGCAGTATTTT. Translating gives CASSNQQGALDTQYF.

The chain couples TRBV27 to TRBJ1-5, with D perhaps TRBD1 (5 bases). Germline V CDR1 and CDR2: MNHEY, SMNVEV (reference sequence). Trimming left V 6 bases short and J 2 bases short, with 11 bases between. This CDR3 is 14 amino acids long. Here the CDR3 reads CASSPTERNQPQHF. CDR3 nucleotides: TGTGCCAGCAGCCCGACAGAACGCAATCAGCCCCAGCATTTT.

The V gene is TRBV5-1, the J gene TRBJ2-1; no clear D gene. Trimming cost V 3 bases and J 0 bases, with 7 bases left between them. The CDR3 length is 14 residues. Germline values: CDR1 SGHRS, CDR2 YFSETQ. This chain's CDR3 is CASSSIGSYNEQFF. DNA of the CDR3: TGCGCCAGCAGCTCCATCGGCTCCTACAATGAGCAGTTCTTC.

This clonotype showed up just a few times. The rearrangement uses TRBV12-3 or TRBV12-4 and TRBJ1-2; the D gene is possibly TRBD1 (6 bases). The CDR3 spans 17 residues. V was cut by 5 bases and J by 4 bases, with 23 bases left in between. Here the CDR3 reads CASSPRWGARSIYGYTF. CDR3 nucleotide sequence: TGTGCCAGCAGTCCCAGATGGGGGGCACGAAGTATCTATGGCTACACCTTC.

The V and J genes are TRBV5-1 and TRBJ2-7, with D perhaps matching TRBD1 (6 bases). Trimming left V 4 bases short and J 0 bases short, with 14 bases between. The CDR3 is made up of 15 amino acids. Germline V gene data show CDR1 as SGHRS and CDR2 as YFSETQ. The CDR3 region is CASSPGQWDSYEQYF. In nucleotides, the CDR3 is TGCGCCAGCAGCCCCGGACAGTGGGACTCCTACGAGCAGTACTTC. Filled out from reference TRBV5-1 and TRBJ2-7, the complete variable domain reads KAGVTQTPRYLIKTRGQQVTLSCSPISGHRSVSWYQQTPGQGLQFLFEYFSETQRNKGNFPGRFSGRQFSNSRSEMNVSTLELGDSALYLCASSPGQWDSYEQYFGPGTRLTVT.

CDR3 nucleotides: TGTGCCAGCAGTACGCCGACAGGGAGCACTGAAGCTTTCTTT. Encoded protein: CASSTPTGSTEAFF. The rearrangement joins TRBV27 to TRBJ1-1; TRBD1 agrees at 7 bases. Trimming removed 5 bases from V and 4 bases from J; junction bases left unmatched: 7. CDR3 length: 14 residues. Germline V gives CDR1 MNHEY, CDR2 SMNVEV (reference sequence).